One TCR beta chain is described in this entry. The record originates from a study of T cell responses to AZD1222 COVID-19 vaccine. Pooled in the analysis were second doses at about 4 or about 12 weeks. The CDR3 covers 18 residues. Germline assignment: CDR1 MDHEN and CDR2 SYDVKM. The V end was cut by 1 base, the J end by 1 base, with 14 bases between. Sequenced by immunoSEQ multiplex PCR; TCRdb stores in-frame clones only, minus some. Seen here are 95,000 to 100,000 clones, almost 90% observed once, and the top ten hold 16%. The sample was peripheral blood, taken 28 days after the second AZD1222 dose. V gene TRBV28 combines with J gene TRBJ2-6; TRBD1 is a possible D gene (6 bases). This sequence originates from an adult who received the AZD1222 COVID-19 vaccine. DNA for the CDR3: TGTGCCAGCAGTTTATTAGGACAGCTGGCTTCTGGGGCCAACGTCCTGACTTTC. Translation: CASSLLGQLASGANVLTF.